These T cell receptor beta chains were read from a single sample in a study of post-analysis software for immune sequencing data. Using its own MiXCR run on the PCR reads, TCRdb lists one record per CDR3 protein. The repertoire has hundreds of thousands of distinct CDR3 sequences, roughly 29% of them found once; the top ten carry around 0.56%. Sequencing was performed on blood. These receptors all stem from a girl aged 10-17 years with multiple sclerosis. CDR3s include the opening cysteine and the closing phenylalanine or tryptophan. The D gene is left open where the match is weak. The size of a clone is reported for some rows only, either as once, few or many, or as a class for expanded clones.

>TRBD1|TRBJ1-2|NA|TRBV20-1
CSARAPPGQRGYGYTF
TGCAGTGCTAGAGCCCCGCCGGGACAGCGCGGATATGGCTACACCTTC
>NA|TRBJ1-6|few|TRBV20-1
CSASYRSSYNSPLHF
TGCAGTGCTAGTTACAGGAGCTCCTATAATTCACCCCTCCACTTT
>NA|TRBJ2-3|NA|TRBV6-4
CASSDSLPPDTQYF
TGTGCCAGCAGTGACTCACTACCCCCAGATACGCAGTATTTT
>NA|TRBJ1-2|NA|TRBV5-1
CASKKLGRDHGYTF
TGCGCCAGCAAAAAATTGGGGAGGGACCATGGCTACACCTTC
>NA|TRBJ2-5|NA|TRBV2
CASSGSLADNEQYF
TGTGCCAGCAGTGGGAGTCTAGCCGACAATGAGCAGTACTTC
>TRBD2|TRBJ2-5|few|TRBV6-1
CASSEAVAGGRETQYF
TGTGCCAGCAGTGAAGCGGTAGCGGGGGGGCGAGAGACCCAGTACTTC
>TRBD1|TRBJ2-5|many|TRBV29-1
CSVEAGQGAGTQYF
TGCAGCGTTGAAGCGGGACAGGGGGCTGGGACCCAGTACTTC
>NA|TRBJ2-1|once|TRBV6-5
CASTSAVQYNEQFF
TGTGCCAGCACCTCGGCAGTCCAGTACAATGAGCAGTTCTTC
>TRBD1|TRBJ1-2|many|TRBV12-3/TRBV12-4
CASSPTGGWYGYTF
TGTGCCAGCAGTCCTACAGGGGGTTGGTATGGCTACACCTTC
>NA|TRBJ2-1|few|TRBV4-3
CASSPSRADEQFF
TGCGCCAGCAGCCCCTCGCGAGCCGATGAGCAGTTCTTC
>NA|TRBJ2-3|few|TRBV7-9
CASLRDVGGTDTQYF
TGTGCCAGCCTAAGGGACGTCGGGGGCACAGATACGCAGTATTTT
>TRBD1|TRBJ1-4|NA|TRBV7-2
CASSETGGRREKLFF
TGTGCCAGCAGCGAGACAGGGGGAAGGCGGGAAAAACTGTTTTTT
>NA|TRBJ2-3|NA|TRBV29-1
CGVEPPGSLDTQYF
TGCGGCGTTGAGCCCCCGGGAAGCTTAGATACGCAGTATTTT
>NA|TRBJ2-3|few|TRBV5-1
CASSFSEGTDTQYF
TGCGCCAGCAGCTTTTCCGAGGGCACAGATACGCAGTATTTT
>NA|TRBJ2-5|NA|TRBV2
CASRDTGKETQYF
TGTGCCAGCAGAGATACAGGGAAAGAGACCCAGTACTTC
>TRBD2|TRBJ2-7|NA|TRBV12-5
CASGLSPSGGAPYEQYF
TGTGCTAGTGGTTTGTCTCCTTCGGGGGGGGCCCCCTACGAGCAGTACTTC
>NA|TRBJ1-2|NA|TRBV9
CASTSTNGYTF
TGTGCCAGCACCAGCACGAATGGCTACACCTTC
>NA|TRBJ2-4|NA|TRBV2
CASRRDTLAKKIQYF
TGTGCCAGTAGAAGGGACACTCTAGCCAAAAAAATTCAGTACTTC
>NA|TRBJ1-6|NA|TRBV28
CASASGNSPLHF
TGTGCCAGCGCGTCTGGGAATTCACCCCTCCACTTT
>TRBD1|TRBJ2-3|NA|TRBV7-9
CASSSEGTGDLTDTQYF
TGTGCCAGCAGCTCAGAGGGGACAGGGGACCTCACAGATACGCAGTATTTT
>TRBD2|TRBJ2-1|NA|TRBV28
CASSPAGEWNEQFF
TGTGCCAGCAGCCCAGCGGGAGAATGGAATGAGCAGTTCTTC
>TRBD2|TRBJ2-1|many|TRBV5-1
CASSEGLAGGFNEQFF
TGCGCCAGCAGCGAGGGACTAGCGGGAGGTTTTAATGAGCAGTTCTTC
>NA|TRBJ2-5|NA|TRBV6-2/TRBV6-3
CAMLDWGETQYF
TGTGCCATGCTCGACTGGGGGGAGACCCAGTACTTC
>TRBD2|TRBJ2-3|once|TRBV6-1
CASSETGGNKVDTQYF
TGTGCCAGCAGTGAGACCGGGGGGAATAAGGTGGATACGCAGTATTTT
>NA|TRBJ2-7|few|TRBV28
CASSLPREVLYEQYF
TGTGCCAGCAGTTTACCCCGAGAGGTTCTGTACGAGCAGTACTTC
>NA|TRBJ1-1|NA|TRBV29-1
CSVFVESWNTEAFF
TGCAGCGTTTTTGTGGAGTCCTGGAACACTGAAGCTTTCTTT
>TRBD1|TRBJ1-2|NA|TRBV20-1
CSARPGGGRLISYGYTF
TGCAGTGCTAGACCTGGAGGGGGCCGCCTGATCTCCTATGGCTACACCTTC
>NA|TRBJ1-6|NA|TRBV5-1
CASSLDGPPSPLHF
TGCGCCAGCAGCTTGGACGGACCTCCTTCACCCCTCCACTTT
>NA|TRBJ1-6|NA|TRBV5-6
CASSPPGSYNSPLHF
TGTGCCAGCAGCCCCCCTGGCTCCTATAATTCACCCCTCCACTTT
>NA|TRBJ1-6|NA|TRBV2
CASSGSRVGNSPLHF
TGTGCCAGCAGTGGGAGCAGGGTCGGTAATTCACCCCTCCACTTT
>TRBD2|TRBJ2-1|NA|TRBV10-3
CAISVGGGSFEQFF
TGTGCCATCAGTGTGGGGGGGGGGAGTTTTGAGCAGTTCTTC
>NA|TRBJ2-3|many|TRBV25-1
CASSGGPGETTDTQYF
TGTGCCAGCAGTGGGGGACCCGGAGAAACCACAGATACGCAGTATTTT
>NA|TRBJ1-4|once|TRBV6-5
CASSYSGAGGEKLFF
TGTGCCAGCAGTTACTCGGGGGCAGGAGGTGAAAAACTGTTTTTT
>NA|TRBJ2-1|NA|TRBV10-3
CAISGLVQSYNEQFF
TGTGCCATCAGTGGACTAGTTCAATCCTACAATGAGCAGTTCTTC
>TRBD2|TRBJ2-5|NA|TRBV20-1
CSASRSGSGRAGETQYF
TGCAGTGCTAGTCGGAGTGGTAGCGGGAGGGCCGGAGAGACCCAGTACTTC
>NA|TRBJ2-4|NA|TRBV5-1
CASSSQVYERYF
TGCGCCAGCAGCAGCCAGGTCTACGAGCGGTACTTC
>TRBD1|TRBJ1-5|NA|TRBV20-1
CSASTRTGLNQPQHF
TGCAGTGCTAGTACCCGGACAGGGCTCAATCAGCCCCAGCATTTT
>TRBD2|TRBJ2-1|NA|TRBV7-2
CASSLETSGRRGNEQFF
TGTGCCAGCAGCTTAGAGACTAGCGGTCGCAGGGGTAATGAGCAGTTCTTC
>NA|TRBJ2-3|NA|TRBV5-5
CASSLQIRDTQYF
TGTGCCAGCAGCTTACAGATTAGGGATACGCAGTATTTT
>NA|TRBJ2-5|NA|TRBV5-1
CASSLVWGGETQYF
TGCGCCAGCAGCTTGGTTTGGGGTGGCGAGACCCAGTACTTC
>NA|TRBJ1-5|NA|TRBV5-5
CASSLRVGISNQPQHF
TGTGCCAGCAGCTTGAGAGTCGGAATTAGCAATCAGCCCCAGCATTTT
>TRBD2|TRBJ2-3|NA|TRBV4-2
CASSPILAGGFTDTQYF
TGTGCCAGCAGCCCAATCCTAGCGGGGGGGTTCACAGATACGCAGTATTTT
>NA|TRBJ1-1|NA|TRBV24-1
CATSDPNTEAFF
TGTGCCACCAGTGATCCGAACACTGAAGCTTTCTTT
>TRBD1|TRBJ2-5|few|TRBV7-2
CASREDRDTETQYF
TGTGCCAGCAGAGAGGACAGGGACACCGAGACCCAGTACTTC
>NA|TRBJ2-5|NA|TRBV7-9
CASSLWPRQRQETQYF
TGTGCCAGCAGCTTATGGCCCCGGCAGCGGCAAGAGACCCAGTACTTC
>TRBD2|TRBJ2-1|NA|TRBV20-1
CSASRLASGNEQFF
TGCAGTGCTAGTCGACTAGCTTCCGGCAATGAGCAGTTCTTC
>NA|TRBJ2-5|many|TRBV29-1
CSVGGGVGETQYF
TGCAGCGTTGGAGGGGGAGTCGGGGAGACCCAGTACTTC
>TRBD1|TRBJ2-7|NA|TRBV20-1
CSAIPPTGGHEQYF
TGCAGTGCCATACCGCCCACAGGGGGCCACGAGCAGTACTTC
>NA|TRBJ1-1|NA|TRBV28
CASSLVSMNTEAFF
TGTGCCAGCAGTTTAGTCTCTATGAACACTGAAGCTTTCTTT
>NA|TRBJ1-2|few|TRBV20-1
CSARDKGWGYGYTF
TGCAGTGCTAGAGATAAGGGGTGGGGCTATGGCTACACCTTC
>NA|TRBJ1-1|NA|TRBV3-1
CASSQEGRAFF
TGTGCCAGCAGCCAAGAGGGGAGAGCTTTCTTT
>NA|TRBJ2-5|NA|TRBV6-5
CASRRAGGALGETQYF
TGTGCCAGCAGGCGGGCTGGAGGGGCCCTCGGTGAGACCCAGTACTTC
>NA|TRBJ1-1|NA|TRBV25-1
CATSSRGNTEAFF
TGTGCCACCTCTTCCCGGGGGAACACTGAAGCTTTCTTT
>NA|TRBJ2-1|NA|TRBV20-1
CSARGSDASSYNEQFF
TGCAGTGCTAGAGGGAGTGACGCCAGCTCCTACAATGAGCAGTTCTTC
>TRBD2|TRBJ2-1|many|TRBV20-1
CSAGLAGYNEQFF
TGCAGTGCAGGACTAGCGGGTTACAATGAGCAGTTCTTC
>NA|TRBJ2-1|NA|TRBV2
CANDRLAGDMWEQFF
TGTGCCAACGATCGCTTGGCAGGTGACATGTGGGAGCAGTTCTTC
>TRBD1|TRBJ1-1|NA|TRBV20-1
CSARGLGQGLRDTEAFF
TGCAGTGCTAGGGGTCTAGGACAGGGTCTTCGGGACACTGAAGCTTTCTTT
>TRBD2|TRBJ2-1|NA|TRBV7-2
CASSLRLAGVDEQFF
TGTGCCAGCAGCCTAAGACTAGCGGGAGTTGACGAGCAGTTCTTC
>NA|TRBJ2-2|NA|TRBV7-2
CASSYKQGGELFF
TGTGCCAGCAGCTACAAACAGGGAGGGGAGCTGTTTTTT
>NA|TRBJ2-1|NA|TRBV9
CASSVGFWGLNYNEQFF
TGTGCCAGCAGCGTAGGTTTTTGGGGACTTAACTACAATGAGCAGTTCTTC